Below, 26 T cell receptor beta chains from the same sample are listed, as sequenced in a study of identical twins (dated by TCRdb to 2015 to 2016). Receptors were amplified or captured by 5' RACE. TCRdb lists the instrument as Illumina HiSeq 2000. Through fastp at Q25 and MiXCR, TCRdb rebuilt clones from the public reads, retaining in-frame beta chains. Rows with one shared CDR3 protein collapse into an entry with the most common genes and DNA. Here the sample has some 590,000 distinct CDR3 sequences; 7.5% to 10% occur a single time. Jointly, the top ten make up around 3% of the sample. These data also featured in a second study, about yellow fever vaccine responses in identical twins.

Sequencing used PBMCs. These receptors were obtained from a young woman in good health.

This clonotype has just a few counts. This chain links TRBV6-5 with TRBJ2-3, with D perhaps TRBD1 (6 bases). The CDR3 has 16 residues. With 0 bases removed from V and 6 bases from J, the gap between germline ends came to 16 bases. CDR1 MNHEY and CDR2 SVGAGI come from the germline V gene. CDR3 sequence (DNA): TGTGCCAGCAGTTACTCGGTCTTGGGGGCTGGGGATACGCAGTATTTT. It is translated as CASSYSVLGAGDTQYF.

The chain has TRBV7-8 and TRBJ2-1, with 11 bases identical to TRBD2. V shed 4 bases and J 10 bases; nucleotides not matched to a gene: 12. The CDR3 runs 16 residues. Germline V gives CDR1 SGHVS, CDR2 FQNEAQ. The CDR3 region has the DNA TGTGCCAGCAGCTATCAACCTAGCGGGGGGAGGGGCGAGCAGTTCTTC. It translates to CASSYQPSGGRGEQFF.

The chain recombines TRBV7-9 with TRBJ2-2, with unresolved D. This CDR3 has 12 residues. V was cut by 3 bases and J by 6 bases, with 5 bases left in between. Germline-derived CDR1 and CDR2 are SEHNR and FQNEAQ (reference sequence). As DNA, the CDR3 is TGTGCCAGCAGCTTCGAGCCCGGGGAGCTGTTTTTT. Encoded protein: CASSFEPGELFF.

This clonotype occurred many times. The rearrangement links TRBV29-1 to TRBJ2-5; D is uncertain. V gave up 3 bases and J gave up 4 bases, with 27 bases separating them. This CDR3 region has 18 residues. Germline lookup yields CDR1 SQVTM and CDR2 ANQGSEA. The CDR3 sequence: CSVERDPWGSLELETQYF. CDR3 DNA sequence: TGCAGCGTTGAGAGAGACCCCTGGGGATCTCTCGAGTTAGAGACCCAGTACTTC. Full variable domain (remainder filled in from reference TRBV29-1 and TRBJ2-5): SAVISQKPSRDICQRGTSLTIQCQVDSQVTMMFWYRQQPGQSLTLIATANQGSEATYESGFVIDKFPISRPNLTFSTLTVSNMSPEDSSIYLCSVERDPWGSLELETQYFGPGTRLLVL.

The CDR3 nucleotides are TGTGCCAGCAGTCGGCCGGGACAGACACTGAAGGGCTACACCTTC. Amino acids: CASSRPGQTLKGYTF. The chain is built from TRBV27 and TRBJ1-2; TRBD1 aligns across 7 bases. With V trimmed by 5 bases and J by 8 bases, 14 bases remained unmatched. This CDR3 spans 15 amino acids. Germline V lookup: CDR1 MNHEY, CDR2 SMNVEV (reference sequence).

V usage is TRBV3-1 and J usage is TRBJ2-5, with TRBD2 matching over 11 bases. Germline CDR1 LGHDT, CDR2 YNNKEL (reference sequence). The CDR3 consists of 13 residues. Unmatched junction bases numbered 8, after V lost 4 bases and J lost 13 bases. The CDR3 bases are TGTGCCAGCAGCCCCGGGGGCCTAGCGGGGGGGTACTTC. Its translation: CASSPGGLAGGYF.

The chain carries TRBV28 and TRBJ2-1; either TRBD1 or TRBD2 may fit D (5 bases each). V lost 7 bases to trimming and J lost 8 bases, with 18 bases between them. This CDR3 has 14 amino acids. Germline lookup yields CDR1 MDHEN and CDR2 SYDVKM. CDR3 DNA sequence: TGTGCCAGCAAACCCGGGACGGTCAATTATGAGCAGTTCTTC. Translation gives CASKPGTVNYEQFF.

This chain uses TRBV5-1 with TRBJ2-7, with 7 bases fitting TRBD2. Germline V CDR1 and CDR2: SGHRS, YFSETQ. The CDR3 is made up of 14 amino acids. The V segment lost 4 bases and the J segment 5 bases; nucleotides outside the gene matches: 9. This CDR3 reads CASSAVGGDDEQYF. CDR3 nucleotides: TGCGCCAGCAGCGCGGTGGGAGGGGACGACGAGCAGTACTTC.

There are a few counts of this clonotype. J is TRBJ1-1 and V is TRBV5-1; D remains unclear. V lost 2 bases to trimming and J lost 1 base, with 15 bases between them. The CDR3 extends over 16 amino acids. Germline V lookup: CDR1 SGHRS, CDR2 YFSETQ. The CDR3 loop reads CASSLGPNRGNTEAFF. The CDR3 DNA reads TGCGCCAGCAGCTTAGGACCTAATCGAGGGAACACTGAAGCTTTCTTT.

This clonotype showed up many times. The CDR3 protein is CASSPRAGGELRKQYF. The CDR3 DNA follows: TGCGCCAGCAGCCCCCGGGCAGGGGGGGAACTACGAAAGCAGTACTTC. The chain employs TRBV5-1 and TRBJ2-7, with D perhaps matching TRBD1 or TRBD2 (7 bases each). The germline V gene encodes CDR1 SGHRS and CDR2 YFSETQ. V was trimmed by 4 bases and J by 8 bases, leaving 25 bases between them. CDR3 length: 16 amino acids.

This clonotype was observed a handful of times. This rearrangement joins TRBV29-1 to TRBJ2-5; D is undetermined. The CDR3 loop spans 12 amino acids. Trimming took off 1 base at V and 3 bases at J, with 6 bases between the two ends. Per the germline V gene, CDR1 is SQVTM and CDR2 is ANQGSEA. CDR3 in DNA: TGCAGCGTTGAAGGCAGTGAAGAGACCCAGTACTTC. It yields the protein CSVEGSEETQYF.

This clonotype was seen many times. The rearrangement links TRBV7-2 to TRBJ2-1, with 8 positions matching TRBD2. V gave up 1 base and J gave up 6 bases; unmatched junction bases: 5. The CDR3 extends over 15 amino acids. Germline V lookup: CDR1 SGHTA, CDR2 FQGNSA. The CDR3 bases are TGTGCCAGCAGCTTAGTATTACGGGGGGGCAATGAGCAGTTCTTC. Translated, it gives CASSLVLRGGNEQFF.

This clonotype was picked up a small number of times. CDR3 DNA: TGCAGCGTTGAAGCCCCAGCGGGGCTGGAGACCCAGTACTTC. This sequence encodes CSVEAPAGLETQYF. The chain carries TRBV29-1 and TRBJ2-5; 7 bases align to TRBD2. Germline V CDR1 and CDR2: SQVTM, ANQGSEA. V was pared by 1 base and J by 5 bases, with 7 bases of the junction left unmatched. The CDR3 is 14 amino acids.

Ten or more counts support this clonotype. The J gene is TRBJ1-6, the V gene TRBV27, with 8 bases that match TRBD1. Germline V gene lookup returns CDR1 MNHEY and CDR2 SMNVEV (reference sequence). This CDR3 comprises 17 residues. Losses at the gene ends were 4 bases for V and 9 bases for J; bases not matched to a gene: 14. Here the CDR3 reads CASSSLGTGLVSSPLHF. The CDR3 bases are TGTGCCAGCAGTTCGCTCGGGACAGGACTCGTCAGTTCACCCCTCCACTTT.

Turning to this clonotype: This may arise from a read error, as a much more abundant clone is one base away. The chain is built from TRBV21-1 and TRBJ2-3; the table's D call, TRBD2, has no DNA check behind it. TRBV21-1 is recorded as a pseudogene. CDR3 length: 17 amino acids. CDR3 in amino acids: CASSLGLAGGPPDTQFF. The CDR3 coding sequence is TGTGCCAGCAGCCTTGGACTAGCGGGAGGGCCCCCAGATACGCAGTTTTTT.

This clonotype was recorded at least ten times. The chain links TRBV11-2 to TRBJ2-1; 8 bases are shared with TRBD2. The CDR3 covers 14 residues. Germline V gives CDR1 SGHAT, CDR2 FQNNGV. Losses at the gene ends were 9 bases for V and 1 base for J; bases not matched to a gene: 5. CDR3 nucleotide sequence: TGTGCCAGTAAGCGGGAGCTATCCTACAATGAGCAGTTCTTC. Amino acid sequence: CASKRELSYNEQFF.

This clonotype was seen at least ten times. The chain recombines TRBV6-4 with TRBJ2-1; D is ambiguous. This CDR3 region has 14 residues. The germline CDR1 and CDR2 sequences are MRHNA and SNTAGT. V dropped 4 bases and J dropped 0 bases, with 7 bases sitting between them. CDR3 amino acids: CASSVKISYNEQFF. The CDR3 DNA follows: TGTGCCAGCAGTGTAAAGATCTCCTACAATGAGCAGTTCTTC.

This clonotype occurred a few times. The chain joins TRBV29-1 to TRBJ1-2; possibly TRBD1 for D (6 bases). There are 14 residues in the CDR3. Trimming pared 6 bases from V and 3 bases from J, leaving 17 bases between. Looked up from germline, CDR1 is SQVTM and CDR2 is ANQGSEA. The CDR3 nucleotides are TGCAGCGTCCTGCCCCCGACAGGCCACTATGGCTACACCTTC. Amino acids: CSVLPPTGHYGYTF.

This clonotype has a count of ten or more. CDR3: CASIPQWGQGQETQYF. The DNA of the CDR3 is TGTGCCAGCATCCCGCAATGGGGACAGGGTCAAGAGACCCAGTACTTC. This rearrangement joins TRBV2 to TRBJ2-5, with TRBD1 matching 9 bases. Germline values: CDR1 SNHLY, CDR2 FYNNEI. With 7 bases clipped from V and 2 bases from J, the junction kept 11 bases outside the gene matches. The CDR3 sequence is 16 residues long. Variable domain in full (rest from reference TRBV2 and TRBJ2-5): EPEVTQTPSHQVTQMGQEVILRCVPISNHLYFYWYRQILGQKVEFLVSFYNNEISEKSEIFDDQFSVERPDGSNFTLKIRSTKLEDSAMYFCASIPQWGQGQETQYFGPGTRLLVL.

This clonotype showed up many times. This rearrangement joins TRBV27 to TRBJ1-2, with D possibly being TRBD1 (5 bases). Germline loops: CDR1 MNHEY, CDR2 SMNVEV (reference sequence). The length of the CDR3 is 15 residues. V was cut by 6 bases and J by 4 bases, with 18 bases left in between. CDR3 in amino acids: CASRAGGAFTYGYTF. The CDR3 DNA sequence: TGTGCCAGCAGAGCGGGTGGGGCGTTCACCTATGGCTACACCTTC.

The rearrangement links TRBV28 to TRBJ2-1, with TRBD2 matching 7 bases. Germline V gene data show CDR1 as MDHEN and CDR2 as SYDVKM. J gave up 4 bases and V 1 base, and 10 bases lay outside the gene matches. The CDR3 runs 17 residues. The CDR3 reads CASSLSVELAKYNEQFF. The CDR3, as DNA: TGTGCCAGCAGTTTATCGGTTGAACTAGCGAAATACAATGAGCAGTTCTTC. Combining the CDR3 with reference TRBV28 and TRBJ2-1 gives the whole variable domain DVKVTQSSRYLVKRTGEKVFLECVQDMDHENMFWYRQDPGLGLRLIYFSYDVKMKEKGDIPEGYSVSREKKERFSLILESASTNQTSMYLCASSLSVELAKYNEQFFGPGTRLTVL.

The J gene is TRBJ2-7, the V gene TRBV28, with D unclear. Deletions cut 3 bases from V and 2 bases from J, with 11 bases between. The CDR3 runs 14 residues. CDR1 is MDHEN and CDR2 is SYDVKM in the germline V gene. CDR3 bases: TGTGCCAGCAGTTTTCCCGTGACCCCCTACGAGCAGTACTTC. Protein sequence: CASSFPVTPYEQYF.

In this sample, this clonotype turned up many times. V gene TRBV24-1 combines with J gene TRBJ2-3; 12 bases match TRBD2. The CDR3 has 18 residues. V lost 4 bases and J lost 2; bases outside the gene matches: 9. The germline gives CDR1 KGHDR, CDR2 SFDVKD. The CDR3, as DNA: TGTGCCACCAGTGACCCTTCACTAGCGGGAGGTTTCACAGATACGCAGTATTTT. Protein product: CATSDPSLAGGFTDTQYF.

This clonotype has a count of ten or more. CDR3 loop: CASSYYEQYF. The DNA of the CDR3 is TGTGCCAGCAGTTACTACGAGCAGTACTTC. V is TRBV2 and J is TRBJ2-7; D gene uncertain. V gave up 5 bases and J gave up 3 bases, with 2 bases separating them. Germline V lookup: CDR1 SNHLY, CDR2 FYNNEI. This CDR3 spans 10 amino acids. Full variable domain (missing parts from reference TRBV2 and TRBJ2-7): EPEVTQTPSHQVTQMGQEVILRCVPISNHLYFYWYRQILGQKVEFLVSFYNNEISEKSEIFDDQFSVERPDGSNFTLKIRSTKLEDSAMYFCASSYYEQYFGPGTRLTVT.

This sequence joins TRBV2 and TRBJ2-7; D perhaps matches TRBD2 (7 bases). The ends were cut back, 2 bases at V and 1 base at J, with 12 bases in the middle. This CDR3 spans 15 amino acids. CDR1 is SNHLY, CDR2 FYNNEI, per germline. The CDR3 bases are TGTGCCAGCAGTGAACGAGGGGGGGCTTCCTACGAGCAGTACTTC. Amino acids: CASSERGGASYEQYF.

This clonotype was counted only a few times. This chain connects TRBV11-2 to TRBJ2-3; the match to TRBD2 covers 9 bases. Germline V lookup: CDR1 SGHAT, CDR2 FQNNGV. The CDR3 consists of 16 residues. With V trimmed by 5 bases and J by 0 bases, 6 bases remained unmatched. CDR3 in amino acids: CASSLSGRDSTDTQYF. CDR3 nucleotides: TGTGCCAGCAGCCTTAGCGGGAGAGACAGCACAGATACGCAGTATTTT.